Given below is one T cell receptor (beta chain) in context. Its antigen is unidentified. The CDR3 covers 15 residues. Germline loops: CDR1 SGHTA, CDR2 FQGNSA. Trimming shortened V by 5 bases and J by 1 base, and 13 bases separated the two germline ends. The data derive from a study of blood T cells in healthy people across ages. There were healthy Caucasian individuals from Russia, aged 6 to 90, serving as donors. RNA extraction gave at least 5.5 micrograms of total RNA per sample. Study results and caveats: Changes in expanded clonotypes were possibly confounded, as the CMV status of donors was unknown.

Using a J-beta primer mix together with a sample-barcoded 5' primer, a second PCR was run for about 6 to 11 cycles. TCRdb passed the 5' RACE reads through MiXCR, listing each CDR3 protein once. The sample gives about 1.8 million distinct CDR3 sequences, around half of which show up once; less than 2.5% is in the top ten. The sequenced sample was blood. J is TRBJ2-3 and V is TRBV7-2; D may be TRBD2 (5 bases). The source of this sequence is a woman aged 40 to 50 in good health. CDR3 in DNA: TGTGCCAGCAGCCCGACGCGGGCAGGCACAGATACGCAGTATTTT. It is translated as CASSPTRAGTDTQYF.